The sequence of this T cell receptor (beta chain) was determined in a study of blood T cell repertoires in COVID-19. In the study overall: COVID-19 samples from acute and convalescent phases originated in the United States, Italy and Spain. The analysed material was cDNA or gDNA that came from T cells, B-cell-depleted T cells, or PBMCs.

In the authors' workflow: Nucleated cell number was recorded as an estimate derived from reference gene primer amplification. The protocol was immunoSEQ multiplex PCR, while the TCRdb copy is restricted to in-frame clones and leaves out a portion. For V, J and clone size, that table is used; D and trimming come from the DNA. The table lists roughly 250,000 clones, about 83% of them singletons, with 5.5% in the top ten. The clonotype was recovered from a human donor in a cohort sampled during active COVID-19. The sample consisted of peripheral blood.

CDR3: CASSSYRGRNSPLHF. The CDR3, as DNA: TGTGCCAGCAGCTCGTACAGGGGGCGGAATTCACCCCTCCACTTT. V usage is TRBV11-2 and J usage is TRBJ1-6, with TRBD1 matching 9 bases. The germline CDR1 and CDR2 sequences are SGHAT and FQNNGV. V shed 4 bases and J 7 bases; nucleotides not matched to a gene: 5. CDR3 length: 15 amino acids.